These 27 T cell receptor beta chains were sequenced from one sample in a study of OX40 agonist ivuxolimab in advanced cancers. The assay was immunoSEQ multiplex PCR, and TCRdb's table has in-frame clones only and misses some. This table has 43,000 or so clones, about 90% appearing once. The material was CD4+ or CD8+ T cells sorted from blood, obtained in a trial of the OX40 agonist ivuxolimab. The receptors shown here come from an adult with an advanced solid tumor such as melanoma, head and neck, liver or kidney cancer.

This rearrangement joins TRBV7-3 to TRBJ2-3; 8 positions match TRBD2. The CDR3 has 17 residues. J lost 4 bases, V lost 5 bases, and 14 bases had no gene match. Germline V gene sequence: CDR1 SGHTA, CDR2 FQGTGA. The DNA of the CDR3 is TGTGCCAGCAGCCCGACCGGCGGGGCGGGGGGCGCAGATACGCAGTATTTT. Translation gives CASSPTGGAGGADTQYF. The full variable domain, in which reference TRBV7-3 and TRBJ2-3 provide the parts outside the CDR3, is GAGVSQTPSNKVTEKGKYVELRCDPISGHTALYWYRQSLGQGPEFLIYFQGTGAADDSGLPNDRFFAVRPEGSVSTLKIQRTERGDSAVYLCASSPTGGAGGADTQYFGPGTRLTVL.

The chain employs TRBV5-4 and TRBJ2-7; a possible D gene is TRBD2 (5 bases). This CDR3 has 12 amino acids. Germline assignment: CDR1 SGHNT and CDR2 YYREEE (reference sequence). V shed 4 bases and J shed 6 bases, with 11 bases lying between them. The CDR3 nucleotides are TGTGCCAGCAGCCCTATCGGAGGCGAGCAGTACTTC. Its translation: CASSPIGGEQYF.

Of note for this clone: The junction does not match germline at one end; this may be a read error. This sequence joins TRBV5-4 and TRBJ2-7; 12 nucleotides agree with TRBD2. This CDR3 has 15 amino acids. Germline CDR1 is SGHNT and CDR2 is YYREEE (reference sequence). Here the CDR3 reads CASSPTSGRTYEQHF. The CDR3 DNA sequence: TGTGCCAGCAGCCCTACTAGCGGGAGGACCTACGAGCAGCACTTC.

V usage is TRBV10-3 and J usage is TRBJ2-1; 13 bases line up with TRBD2. V shed 7 bases, J shed 10 bases, and the junction held 10 bases outside the gene matches. Germline V gene lookup returns CDR1 ENHRY and CDR2 SYGVKD. The CDR3 sequence is 15 residues long. The CDR3 is CAITAGLAGEGEQFF. The CDR3 DNA follows: TGTGCCATCACGGCTGGACTAGCGGGAGAGGGGGAGCAGTTCTTC.

This chain links TRBV7-2 with TRBJ2-2, with TRBD1 identical over 7 bases. CDR3 size: 15 residues. Germline trimming cut 1 base from V and 6 bases from J; bases unmatched to any gene: 5. CDR1 is SGHTA, CDR2 FQGNSA, per germline. The chain's CDR3 is CASSLGRTGAGELFF. The CDR3 DNA reads TGTGCCAGCAGCTTAGGACGCACAGGGGCCGGGGAGCTGTTTTTT.

The chain couples TRBV7-3 to TRBJ2-1; D not resolved. CDR1 is SGHTA and CDR2 is FQGTGA in the germline V gene. Trimming removed 0 bases from V and 5 bases from J, with 11 bases in between. The CDR3 is made up of 15 amino acids. Written as DNA, the CDR3 is TGTGCCAGCAGCTTAACAGGCGGCTACCACAATGAGCAGTTCTTC. Its translation: CASSLTGGYHNEQFF.

The V call is TRBV2, the J call TRBJ1-5; D ambiguous. The CDR3 is 13 residues long. CDR1 SNHLY and CDR2 FYNNEI come from the germline V gene. Trimming stripped 0 bases from V and 3 bases from J, with 3 bases between. CDR3: CASSEAPNQPQHF. As DNA, the CDR3 is TGTGCCAGCAGTGAAGCCCCCAATCAGCCCCAGCATTTT.

The chain links TRBV11-2 to TRBJ2-1; TRBD2 matches at 14 bases. The CDR3 sequence is 16 residues long. In germline, CDR1 is SGHAT, CDR2 FQNNGV. V shed 4 bases, J shed 7 bases, and the junction held 6 bases outside the gene matches. This CDR3 is CASSSRTSGGWNEQFF. In DNA, the CDR3 is TGTGCCAGCAGCTCTCGGACTAGCGGGGGGTGGAATGAGCAGTTCTTC.

This clone occurred once. This chain links TRBV5-1 with TRBJ2-6, with a possible D match to TRBD1 (6 bases). The V end was cut by 0 bases, the J end by 0 bases, with 13 bases between. Germline CDR1 and CDR2: SGHRS and YFSETQ. This CDR3 has 18 residues. This CDR3 is CASSLDVGAPSGANVLTF. In DNA form, the CDR3 reads TGCGCCAGCAGCTTGGACGTGGGGGCCCCCTCTGGGGCCAACGTCCTGACTTTC.

The gene calls are TRBV5-2 and TRBJ1-2. TRBV5-2 is flagged as a pseudogene. The CDR3 extends over 16 amino acids. The CDR3 protein is CASSQTTLEANYGYTF. The CDR3 DNA follows: TGCGCCAGCAGCCAAACCACCCTGGAAGCTAACTATGGCTACACCTTC.

This clone is a singleton in its sample. This rearrangement joins TRBV5-1 to TRBJ1-1; 9 bases match TRBD1. V trimming: 4 bases; J trimming: 4 bases; junction bases outside the gene matches: 5. The CDR3 is 14 amino acids. Germline V gene data show CDR1 as SGHRS and CDR2 as YFSETQ. In DNA, the CDR3 is TGCGCCAGCAGCACCCTGGACAGGGGCACTGAAGCTTTCTTT. Translation gives CASSTLDRGTEAFF.

The chain couples TRBV6-5 to TRBJ1-5; 7 nucleotides agree with TRBD1. The CDR3 loop spans 15 amino acids. Germline V gene data show CDR1 as MNHEY and CDR2 as SVGAGI. The V segment lost 6 bases and the J segment 2 bases; nucleotides outside the gene matches: 7. The CDR3 DNA reads TGTGCCAGCAGAAACAGGGGAGCGGGCAATCAGCCCCAGCATTTT. It translates to CASRNRGAGNQPQHF.

V usage is TRBV4-2 and J usage is TRBJ2-1, with 16 bases that match TRBD2. The junction had 1 base not matched to a gene; V was cut back by 3 bases and J by 8 bases. CDR1 is LGHNA and CDR2 is YNFKEQ in the germline V gene. This CDR3 contains 15 residues. In DNA form, the CDR3 reads TGTGCCAGCAGCCAGGGACTAGCGGGAGGGGATGAGCAGTTCTTC. Its protein is CASSQGLAGGDEQFF.

The chain joins TRBV18 to TRBJ2-7, with 9 nucleotides matching TRBD2. Germline V gives CDR1 KGHSH, CDR2 LQKENI. This CDR3 is 17 amino acids long. J was trimmed by 3 bases and V by 4 bases; bases with no gene match: 13. CDR3: CASSRPPTSGFNYEQYF. The DNA for the CDR3 is TGTGCCAGCTCACGTCCCCCGACTAGCGGTTTTAACTACGAGCAGTACTTC.

The chain is built from TRBV6-5 and TRBJ2-5, with D maybe TRBD2 (6 bases). V was shortened by 6 bases and J by 5 bases, with 10 bases between the two germline ends. CDR3 length: 12 amino acids. CDR1 and CDR2 (germline): MNHEY, SVGAGI. This CDR3 is CASRGGGETQYF. CDR3 DNA: TGTGCCAGCAGGGGAGGTGGGGAGACCCAGTACTTC.

This chain links TRBV5-4 with TRBJ1-2, with no clear D. The V and J ends lost 1 base and 2 bases respectively, with 3 bases between them. CDR3 size: 12 residues. Germline V gives CDR1 SGHNT, CDR2 YYREEE (reference sequence). Here the CDR3 DNA reads TGTGCCAGCAGCTTGAACAACTATGGCTACACCTTC. This sequence encodes CASSLNNYGYTF.

This clone was counted only a few times. V and J are TRBV14 and TRBJ1-1, with TRBD1 as a possible D gene (5 bases). Between the trimmed V and J ends, which lost 2 bases and 1 base, there was a span of 11 bases. The CDR3 spans 15 residues. CDR1 is SGHDN, CDR2 FVKESK, per germline. CDR3 protein: CASSQQGSKNTEAFF. DNA of the CDR3: TGTGCCAGCAGCCAACAGGGTAGTAAGAACACTGAAGCTTTCTTT.

This clone was seen a handful of times. The chain is built from TRBV6-1 and TRBJ1-3; D not certain. CDR3 length: 14 amino acids. V shed 7 bases and J shed 0 bases, with 10 bases lying between them. Germline CDR1 reads MNHNS; CDR2 reads SASEGT. This CDR3 reads CASIGKSSGNTIYF. The CDR3 DNA reads as TGTGCCAGCATTGGGAAGAGCTCTGGAAACACCATATATTTT.

This clone was seen a single time. V is TRBV19 and J is TRBJ1-5, with no clear D. The germline V and J ends were trimmed by 4 bases and 5 bases, with 9 bases remaining between them. The CDR3 loop spans 13 amino acids. CDR1 is LNHDA and CDR2 is SQIVND in the germline V gene (reference sequence). The CDR3 sequence is CASSNYGDQPQHF. The CDR3 nucleotides read TGTGCCAGTAGTAACTACGGGGATCAGCCCCAGCATTTT.

This CDR3 is CASSLQLAGNNEQFF. CDR3 coding DNA: TGTGCCAGCAGCTTACAACTAGCGGGTAACAATGAGCAGTTCTTC. The chain carries TRBV7-3 and TRBJ2-1, with 9 bases aligning to TRBD2. Germline assignment: CDR1 SGHTA and CDR2 FQGTGA. Unmatched junction bases numbered 4, after V lost 2 bases and J lost 5 bases. The CDR3 extends over 15 amino acids.

With regard to this clone: This likely comes from a read error, as the CDR3 has no conserved phenylalanine or tryptophan at its end. Because the CDR3's place on the DNA is in doubt, the DNA is left out and the CDR3 is given as listed by TCRdb. The chain combines TRBV6-5 with TRBJ2-7; the tabulated D call, TRBD1, remains unverified against the DNA. Per the germline V gene, CDR1 is MNHEY and CDR2 is SVGAGI. The CDR3 spans 12 residues, counting both ends. CDR3 residues: CASRATGTANSS.

The CDR3 region is CASSLTRGAEDTQYF. In nucleotides, the CDR3 is TGTGCCAGCAGCCTCACCAGGGGGGCGGAGGATACGCAGTATTTT. The chain has TRBV21-1 and TRBJ2-3; the table's D call of TRBD1 was not tested on the DNA. TRBV21-1 is given as a pseudogene. This CDR3 contains 15 residues.

The chain is built from TRBV23-1 and TRBJ2-3, with D possibly matching TRBD1 (6 bases). TRBV23-1 is classed as an ORF, of uncertain function. Between the trimmed V and J ends, which lost 0 bases and 2 bases, there was a span of 12 bases. The CDR3 consists of 16 residues. CDR3: CASSQSRDNDTDTQYF. CDR3 in DNA: TGCGCCAGCAGTCAATCGAGGGACAACGACACAGATACGCAGTATTTT.

This chain uses TRBV4-2 with TRBJ1-6; D possibly corresponds to TRBD1 (5 bases). V was shortened by 0 bases and J by 8 bases, with 14 bases between the two germline ends. The CDR3 has 16 amino acids. The germline V gene has CDR1 LGHNA and CDR2 YNFKEQ. The CDR3 reads CASSQEGGTRDSPLHF. CDR3 sequence (DNA): TGTGCCAGCAGCCAAGAGGGGGGGACGAGGGATTCACCCCTCCACTTT.

CDR3 in DNA: TGTGCCAGCAGGGCTCAGGTTTCTGGAAACACCATATATTTT. Translation gives CASRAQVSGNTIYF. The rearrangement uses TRBV2 and TRBJ1-3, with D unresolved. The CDR3 totals 14 residues. Trimming took off 6 bases at V and 1 base at J, with 10 bases between the two ends. Germline V CDR1 and CDR2: SNHLY, FYNNEI.

The rearrangement links TRBV27 to TRBJ1-2; D perhaps matches TRBD1 (6 bases). The V end was cut by 5 bases, the J end by 7 bases, with 20 bases between. The CDR3 runs 15 residues. Germline V gene data show CDR1 as MNHEY and CDR2 as SMNVEV (reference sequence). In nucleotides, the CDR3 is TGTGCCAGCAGTCTCGGACGGGGGCTAGGATCTGGCTACACCTTC. It codes for CASSLGRGLGSGYTF.

The chain employs TRBV29-1 and TRBJ2-7; D possibly corresponds to TRBD2 (5 bases). The CDR3 extends over 11 amino acids. The germline gives CDR1 SQVTM, CDR2 ANQGSEA. Trimming removed 7 bases at V and 4 bases at J, with 11 bases between. The CDR3, as DNA: TGCAGCGCAGCGGCAGAGTACGAGCAGTACTTC. Protein sequence: CSAAAEYEQYF.